This T cell receptor beta chain was recorded in a study of blood T cell repertoires in COVID-19. Profiled with immunoSEQ multiplex PCR; TCRdb holds only in-frame clones, not every one. This table holds about 170,000 clones, approximately 91% found once. The CDR3 covers 13 residues. Per the germline V gene, CDR1 is SGHDT and CDR2 is YYEEEE. Trimming left V 3 bases short and J 4 bases short, with 10 bases between. This receptor was taken from a man between 18 and 35 years old with COVID-19, enrolled during active disease. The chain combines TRBV5-6 with TRBJ1-2; weak D call: TRBD1 (5 bases). The sequenced sample was peripheral blood. In DNA form, the CDR3 reads TGTGCCAGCAGCTACGGACACTCCTATGGCTACACCTTC. Its translation is CASSYGHSYGYTF.